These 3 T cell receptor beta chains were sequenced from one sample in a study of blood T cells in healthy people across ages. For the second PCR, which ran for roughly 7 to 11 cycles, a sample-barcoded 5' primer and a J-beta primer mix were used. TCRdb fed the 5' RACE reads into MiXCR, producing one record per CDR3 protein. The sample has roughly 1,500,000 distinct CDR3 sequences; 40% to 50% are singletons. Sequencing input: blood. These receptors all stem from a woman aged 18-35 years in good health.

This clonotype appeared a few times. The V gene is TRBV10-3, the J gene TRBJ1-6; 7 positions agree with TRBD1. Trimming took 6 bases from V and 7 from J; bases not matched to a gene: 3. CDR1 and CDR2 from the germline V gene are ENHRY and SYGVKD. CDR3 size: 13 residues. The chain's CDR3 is CAISPQGNSPLHF. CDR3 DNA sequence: TGTGCCATCAGCCCACAGGGGAATTCACCCCTCCACTTT.

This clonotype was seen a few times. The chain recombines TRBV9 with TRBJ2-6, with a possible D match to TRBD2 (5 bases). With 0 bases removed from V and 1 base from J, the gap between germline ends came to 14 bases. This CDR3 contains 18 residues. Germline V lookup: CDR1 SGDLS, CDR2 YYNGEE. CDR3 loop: CASSVEYGGGSGANVLTF. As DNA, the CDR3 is TGTGCCAGCAGCGTAGAGTATGGAGGTGGATCTGGGGCCAACGTCCTGACTTTC.

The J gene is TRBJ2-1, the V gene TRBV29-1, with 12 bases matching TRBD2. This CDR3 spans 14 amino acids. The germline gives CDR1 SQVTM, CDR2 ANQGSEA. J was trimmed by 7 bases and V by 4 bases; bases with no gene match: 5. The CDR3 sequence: CSVGLAGVRNEQFF. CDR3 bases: TGCAGCGTTGGACTAGCGGGAGTTAGAAATGAGCAGTTCTTC.